The T cell receptor (beta chain) described here comes from a study of control samples from healthy donors and cancer patients. This CDR3 region has 14 residues. In germline, CDR1 is ENHRY, CDR2 SYGVKD. Trimming took off 6 bases at V and 4 bases at J, with 13 bases between the two ends. Clones were read by immunoSEQ multiplex PCR, and TCRdb kept only the in-frame ones, dropping some. The table lists 130,000 or so clones, nearly 90% of them singletons. The receptor's source is a man aged 50 or older in good health. Sequencing was carried out using blood. The genes are TRBV10-3 and TRBJ1-5, with D unclear. The CDR3 nucleotides read TGTGCCATCAGATCGGATGTAGGGAATCAGCCCCAGCATTTT. Translated, it gives CAIRSDVGNQPQHF.